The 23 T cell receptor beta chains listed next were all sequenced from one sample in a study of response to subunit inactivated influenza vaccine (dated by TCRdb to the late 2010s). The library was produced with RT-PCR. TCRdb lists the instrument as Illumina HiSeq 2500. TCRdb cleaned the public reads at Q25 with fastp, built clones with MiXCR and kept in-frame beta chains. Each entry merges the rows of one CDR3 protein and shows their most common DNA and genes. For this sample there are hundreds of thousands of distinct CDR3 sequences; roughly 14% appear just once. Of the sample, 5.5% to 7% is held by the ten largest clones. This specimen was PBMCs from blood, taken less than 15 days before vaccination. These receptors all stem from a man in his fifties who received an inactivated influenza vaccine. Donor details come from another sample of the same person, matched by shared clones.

The CDR3 loop is CASRRDYLFEKNIQYF. The CDR3 DNA reads TGTGCCAGCAGGAGGGACTACCTTTTTGAAAAAAACATTCAGTACTTC. The chain recombines TRBV2 with TRBJ2-4, with 7 bases identical to TRBD2. Germline CDR1 and CDR2: SNHLY and FYNNEI. Trimming cost V 6 bases and J 4 bases; bases outside gene matches: 12. There are 16 residues in the CDR3.

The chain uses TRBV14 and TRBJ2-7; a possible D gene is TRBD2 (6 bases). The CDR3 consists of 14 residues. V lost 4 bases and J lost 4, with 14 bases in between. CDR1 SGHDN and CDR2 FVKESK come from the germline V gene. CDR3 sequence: CASSPKTSIYEQYF. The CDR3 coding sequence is TGTGCCAGCAGCCCCAAGACTAGTATTTACGAGCAGTACTTC.

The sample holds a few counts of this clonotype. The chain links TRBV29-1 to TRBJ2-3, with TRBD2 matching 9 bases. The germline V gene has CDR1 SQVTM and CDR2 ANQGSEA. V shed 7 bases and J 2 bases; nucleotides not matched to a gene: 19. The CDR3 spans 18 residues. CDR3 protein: CSACPHGTSRRFTDTQYF. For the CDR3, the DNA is TGCAGCGCTTGCCCCCACGGGACTAGCCGGAGATTCACAGATACGCAGTATTTT.

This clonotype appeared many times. The CDR3: CATQYGGDEQFF. In DNA form, the CDR3 reads TGTGCCACCCAGTACGGTGGAGATGAGCAGTTCTTC. The chain carries TRBV28 and TRBJ2-1; D gene unclear. CDR3 length: 12 residues. CDR1 and CDR2 from the germline V gene are MDHEN and SYDVKM. V lost 10 bases, J lost 8 bases, and 15 bases lay in between.

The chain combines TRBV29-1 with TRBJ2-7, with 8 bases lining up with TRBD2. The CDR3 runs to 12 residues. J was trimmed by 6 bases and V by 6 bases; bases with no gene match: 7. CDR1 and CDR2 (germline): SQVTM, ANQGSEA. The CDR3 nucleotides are TGCAGCGTGGGGGGACTAGTTGGCGAGCAGTACTTC. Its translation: CSVGGLVGEQYF.

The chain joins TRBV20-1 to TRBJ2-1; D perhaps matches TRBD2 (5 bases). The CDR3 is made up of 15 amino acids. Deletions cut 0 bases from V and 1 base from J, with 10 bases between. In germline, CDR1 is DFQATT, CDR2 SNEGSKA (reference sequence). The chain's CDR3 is CSARDLERSYNEQFF. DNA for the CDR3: TGCAGTGCTAGAGATCTAGAGCGGTCCTACAATGAGCAGTTCTTC.

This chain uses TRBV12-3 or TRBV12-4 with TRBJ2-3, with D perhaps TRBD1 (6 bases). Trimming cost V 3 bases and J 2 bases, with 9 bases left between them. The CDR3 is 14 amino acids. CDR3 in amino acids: CASSLQGITDTQYF. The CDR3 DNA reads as TGTGCCAGCAGTTTGCAGGGGATCACAGATACGCAGTATTTT.

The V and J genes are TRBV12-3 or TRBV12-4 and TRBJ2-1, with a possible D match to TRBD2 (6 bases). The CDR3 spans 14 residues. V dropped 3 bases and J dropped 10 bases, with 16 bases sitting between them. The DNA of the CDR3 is TGTGCCAGCAGTTTTTCGGAGCGGGCACGGGAGCAGTTCTTC. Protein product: CASSFSERAREQFF.

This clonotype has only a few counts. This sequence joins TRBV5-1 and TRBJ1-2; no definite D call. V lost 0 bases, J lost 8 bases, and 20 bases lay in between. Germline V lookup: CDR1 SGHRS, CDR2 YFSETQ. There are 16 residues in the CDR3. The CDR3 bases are TGCGCCAGCAGCTTGGCCGGAAGGGAAGGTTTAGGAGGCTACACCTTC. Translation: CASSLAGREGLGGYTF.

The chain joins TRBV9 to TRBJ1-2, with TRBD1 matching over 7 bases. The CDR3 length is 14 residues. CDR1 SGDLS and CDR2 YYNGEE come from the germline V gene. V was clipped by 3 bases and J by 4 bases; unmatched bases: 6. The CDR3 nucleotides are TGTGCCAGCAGCGGACGGACAGGCAGCTATGGCTACACCTTC. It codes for CASSGRTGSYGYTF. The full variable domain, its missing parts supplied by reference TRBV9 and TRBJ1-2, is DSGVTQTPKHLITATGQRVTLRCSPRSGDLSVYWYQQSLDQGLQFLIQYYNGEERAKGNILERFSAQQFPDLHSELNLSSLELGDSALYFCASSGRTGSYGYTFGSGTRLTVV.

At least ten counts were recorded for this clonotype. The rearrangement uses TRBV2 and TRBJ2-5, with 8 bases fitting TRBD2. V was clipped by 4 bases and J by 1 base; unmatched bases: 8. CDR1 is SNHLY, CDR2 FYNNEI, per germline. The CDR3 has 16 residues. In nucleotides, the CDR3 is TGTGCCAGCAGTGGTACTAGCGGACTAACCCAAGAGACCCAGTACTTC. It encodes CASSGTSGLTQETQYF.

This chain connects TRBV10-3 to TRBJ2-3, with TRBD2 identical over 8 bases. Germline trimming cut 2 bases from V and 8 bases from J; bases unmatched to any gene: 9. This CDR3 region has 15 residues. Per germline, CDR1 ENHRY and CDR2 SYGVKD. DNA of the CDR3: TGTGCCATCAGTGAGAGGACACCGGGAGGGGGTACGCAGTATTTT. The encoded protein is CAISERTPGGGTQYF.

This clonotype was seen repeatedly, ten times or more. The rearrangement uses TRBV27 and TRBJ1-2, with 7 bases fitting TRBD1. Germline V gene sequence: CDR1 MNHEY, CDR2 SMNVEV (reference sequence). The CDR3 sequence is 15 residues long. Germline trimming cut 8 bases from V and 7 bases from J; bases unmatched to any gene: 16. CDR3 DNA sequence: TGTGCCAGCCTCAAAATTACAGGGGCAATTAGTGGCTACACCTTC. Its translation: CASLKITGAISGYTF.

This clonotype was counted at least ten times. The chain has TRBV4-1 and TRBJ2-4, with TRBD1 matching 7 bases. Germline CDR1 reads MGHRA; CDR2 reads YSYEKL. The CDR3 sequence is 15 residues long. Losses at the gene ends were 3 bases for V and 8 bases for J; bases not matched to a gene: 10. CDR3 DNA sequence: TGCGCCAGCAGCCACCAGACAGGGAGTCTCGACATTCAGTACTTC. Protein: CASSHQTGSLDIQYF.

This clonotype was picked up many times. CDR3 nucleotides: TGTGCCAGCAGCCCTGGACTAGCCCCAGGAGAGCAGTTCTTC. Translation: CASSPGLAPGEQFF. The chain links TRBV7-2 to TRBJ2-1; 8 bases line up with TRBD2. Germline V gene lookup returns CDR1 SGHTA and CDR2 FQGNSA. Losses at the gene ends were 5 bases for V and 10 bases for J; bases not matched to a gene: 10. The CDR3 extends over 14 amino acids.

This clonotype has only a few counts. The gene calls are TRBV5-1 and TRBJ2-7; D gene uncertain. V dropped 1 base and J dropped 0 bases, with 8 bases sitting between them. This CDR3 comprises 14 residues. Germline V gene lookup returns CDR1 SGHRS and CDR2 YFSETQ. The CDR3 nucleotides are TGCGCCAGCAGCTTGACAACTGGCTCCTACGAGCAGTACTTC. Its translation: CASSLTTGSYEQYF. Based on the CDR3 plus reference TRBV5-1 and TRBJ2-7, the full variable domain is KAGVTQTPRYLIKTRGQQVTLSCSPISGHRSVSWYQQTPGQGLQFLFEYFSETQRNKGNFPGRFSGRQFSNSRSEMNVSTLELGDSALYLCASSLTTGSYEQYFGPGTRLTVT.

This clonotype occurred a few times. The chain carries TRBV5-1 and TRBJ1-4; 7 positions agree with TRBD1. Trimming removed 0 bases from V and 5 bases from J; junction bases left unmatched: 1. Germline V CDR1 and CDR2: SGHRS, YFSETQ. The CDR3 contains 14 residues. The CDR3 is CASSLEGANEKLFF. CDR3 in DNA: TGCGCCAGCAGCTTGGAGGGGGCGAATGAAAAACTGTTTTTT.

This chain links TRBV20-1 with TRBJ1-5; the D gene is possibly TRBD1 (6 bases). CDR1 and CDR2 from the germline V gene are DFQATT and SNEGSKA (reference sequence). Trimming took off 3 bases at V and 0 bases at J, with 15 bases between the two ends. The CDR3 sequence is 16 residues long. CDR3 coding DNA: TGCAGTGCTAGCAGCGGGGACAACTATAGCAATCAGCCCCAGCATTTT. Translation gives CSASSGDNYSNQPQHF.

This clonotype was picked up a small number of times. CDR3 bases: TGTGCCAGCAGCCCACAGGGACAGGACTATGGCGGCTACACCTTC. Protein product: CASSPQGQDYGGYTF. This chain links TRBV7-2 with TRBJ1-2, with TRBD1 matching over 8 bases. The V gene end was trimmed by 5 bases and the J gene end by 8 bases; junction bases not matched to a gene: 13. CDR3 length equals 15 residues. From germline, CDR1 is SGHTA and CDR2 FQGNSA.

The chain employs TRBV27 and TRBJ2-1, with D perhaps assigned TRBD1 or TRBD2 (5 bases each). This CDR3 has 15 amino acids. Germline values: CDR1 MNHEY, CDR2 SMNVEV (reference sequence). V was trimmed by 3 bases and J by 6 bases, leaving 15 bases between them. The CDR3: CASSFGFGGANEQFF. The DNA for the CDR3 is TGTGCCAGCAGTTTTGGTTTTGGGGGAGCCAATGAGCAGTTCTTC.

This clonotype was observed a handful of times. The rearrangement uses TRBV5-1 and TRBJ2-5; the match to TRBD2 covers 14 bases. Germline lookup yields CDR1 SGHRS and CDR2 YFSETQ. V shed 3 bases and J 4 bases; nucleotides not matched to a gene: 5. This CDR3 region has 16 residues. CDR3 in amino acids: CASSWGTSGRLETQYF. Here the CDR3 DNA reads TGCGCCAGCAGCTGGGGGACTAGCGGGAGATTAGAGACCCAGTACTTC.

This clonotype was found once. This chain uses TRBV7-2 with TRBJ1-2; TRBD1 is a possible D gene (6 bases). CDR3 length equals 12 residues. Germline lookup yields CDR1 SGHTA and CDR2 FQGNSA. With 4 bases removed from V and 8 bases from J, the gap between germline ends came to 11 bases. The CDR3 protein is CASSYRGTGYTF. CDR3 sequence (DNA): TGTGCCAGCAGCTATAGGGGGACCGGCTACACCTTC.

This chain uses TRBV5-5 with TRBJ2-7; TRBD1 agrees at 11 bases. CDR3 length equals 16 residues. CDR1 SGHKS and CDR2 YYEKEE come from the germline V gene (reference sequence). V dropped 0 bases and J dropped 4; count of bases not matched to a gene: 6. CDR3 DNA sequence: TGTGCCAGCAGCTTGGTGATGGGACAGGGGGGATACGAGCAGTACTTC. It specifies CASSLVMGQGGYEQYF. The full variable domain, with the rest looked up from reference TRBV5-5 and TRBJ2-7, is DAGVTQSPTHLIKTRGQQVTLRCSPISGHKSVSWYQQVLGQGPQFIFQYYEKEERGRGNFPDRFSARQFPNYSSELNVNALLLGDSALYLCASSLVMGQGGYEQYFGPGTRLTVT.